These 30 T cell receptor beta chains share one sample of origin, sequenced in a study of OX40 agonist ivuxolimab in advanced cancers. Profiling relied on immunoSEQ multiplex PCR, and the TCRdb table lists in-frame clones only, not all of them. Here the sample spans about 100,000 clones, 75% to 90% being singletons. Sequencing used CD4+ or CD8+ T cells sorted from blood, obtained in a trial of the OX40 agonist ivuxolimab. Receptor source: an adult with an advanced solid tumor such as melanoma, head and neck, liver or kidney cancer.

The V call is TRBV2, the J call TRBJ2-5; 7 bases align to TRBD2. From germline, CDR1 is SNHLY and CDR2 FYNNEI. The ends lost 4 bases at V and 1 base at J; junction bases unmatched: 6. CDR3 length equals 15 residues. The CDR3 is CASSVGGEPQETQYF. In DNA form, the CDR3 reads TGTGCCAGCAGTGTGGGGGGGGAGCCCCAAGAGACCCAGTACTTC.

The DNA of the CDR3 is TGTGCCAGCAGCGTAGCGGGGGGGCTATGGGAGACCCAGTACTTC. This encodes CASSVAGGLWETQYF. This chain uses TRBV9 with TRBJ2-5, with TRBD2 matching 8 bases. From germline, CDR1 is SGDLS and CDR2 YYNGEE. V lost 0 bases and J lost 5; bases outside the gene matches: 6. The CDR3 runs to 15 residues.

CDR3 amino acids: CASSLGWGQPQHF. CDR3 DNA sequence: TGCGCCAGCAGCTTGGGGTGGGGTCAGCCCCAGCATTTT. The rearrangement joins TRBV5-1 to TRBJ1-5; no clear D. CDR3 length: 13 amino acids. Germline-derived CDR1 and CDR2 are SGHRS and YFSETQ. Trimming pared 0 bases from V and 6 bases from J, leaving 7 bases between.

The CDR3 sequence is CASSPLPGQTNEKLFF. CDR3 DNA: TGCGCCAGCAGCCCCCTCCCGGGACAAACTAATGAAAAACTGTTTTTT. V gene TRBV5-1 combines with J gene TRBJ1-4; D might be TRBD1 (6 bases). Germline assignment: CDR1 SGHRS and CDR2 YFSETQ. The CDR3 is 16 residues long. Trimming left V 4 bases short and J 1 base short, with 14 bases between. Looking up the rest from reference TRBV5-1 and TRBJ1-4 gives the full variable domain: KAGVTQTPRYLIKTRGQQVTLSCSPISGHRSVSWYQQTPGQGLQFLFEYFSETQRNKGNFPGRFSGRQFSNSRSEMNVSTLELGDSALYLCASSPLPGQTNEKLFFGSGTQLSVL.

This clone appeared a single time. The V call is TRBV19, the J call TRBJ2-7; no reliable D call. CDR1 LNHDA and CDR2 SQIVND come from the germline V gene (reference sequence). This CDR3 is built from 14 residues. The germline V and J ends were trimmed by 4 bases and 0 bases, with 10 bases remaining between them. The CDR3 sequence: CASSRESPSYEQYF. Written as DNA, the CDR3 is TGTGCCAGTAGTAGAGAGTCCCCCTCCTACGAGCAGTACTTC.

The CDR3 DNA reads TGTGCCAGCAGACAGAGTGACAGGGGTGAGCAGCCCCAGCATTTT. Its protein is CASRQSDRGEQPQHF. V is TRBV6-6 and J is TRBJ1-5; 8 positions agree with TRBD1. The CDR3 has 15 amino acids. Per germline, CDR1 MNHNY and CDR2 SVGAGI (reference sequence). V lost 6 bases, J lost 7 bases, and 11 bases stayed unmatched.

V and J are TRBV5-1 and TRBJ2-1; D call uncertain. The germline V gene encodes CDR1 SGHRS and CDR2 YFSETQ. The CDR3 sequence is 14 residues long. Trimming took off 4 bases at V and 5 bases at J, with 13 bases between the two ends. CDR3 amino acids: CASSPTDGHNEQFF. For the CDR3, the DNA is TGCGCCAGCAGCCCCACCGACGGACACAATGAGCAGTTCTTC.

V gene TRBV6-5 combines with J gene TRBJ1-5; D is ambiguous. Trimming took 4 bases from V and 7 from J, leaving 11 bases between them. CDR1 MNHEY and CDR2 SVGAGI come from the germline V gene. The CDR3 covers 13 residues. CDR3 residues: CASSSRFDQPQHF. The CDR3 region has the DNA TGTGCCAGCAGTTCCAGATTCGACCAGCCCCAGCATTTT.

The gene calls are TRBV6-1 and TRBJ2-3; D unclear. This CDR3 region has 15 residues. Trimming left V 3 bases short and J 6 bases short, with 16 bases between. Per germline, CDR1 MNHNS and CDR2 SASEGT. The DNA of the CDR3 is TGTGCCAGCAGTGACCCGAGGCACACTCGGGATACGCAGTATTTT. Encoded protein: CASSDPRHTRDTQYF.

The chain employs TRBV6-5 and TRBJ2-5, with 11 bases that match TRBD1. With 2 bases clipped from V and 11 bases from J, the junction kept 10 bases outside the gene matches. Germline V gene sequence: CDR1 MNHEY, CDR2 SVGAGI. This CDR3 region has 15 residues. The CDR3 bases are TGTGCCAGCAGTTACCGGGGACAGGGGGGTAAGGTGCAGTACTTC. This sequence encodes CASSYRGQGGKVQYF.

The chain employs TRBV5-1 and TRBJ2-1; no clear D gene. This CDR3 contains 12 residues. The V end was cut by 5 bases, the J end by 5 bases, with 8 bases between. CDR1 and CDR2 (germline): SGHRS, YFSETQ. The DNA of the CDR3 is TGCGCCAGCAGGGAGCAGGACAATGAGCAGTTCTTC. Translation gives CASREQDNEQFF.

CDR3 sequence: CAWSSFAGGQYF. The CDR3, as DNA: TGTGCCTGGAGTAGCTTTGCTGGGGGGCAGTACTTC. The chain carries TRBV30 and TRBJ2-7, with D tentatively TRBD1 or TRBD2 (5 bases each). V was clipped by 2 bases and J by 9 bases, with 14 bases between them. Germline CDR1 is GTSNPN and CDR2 is SVGIG (reference sequence). This CDR3 comprises 12 residues.

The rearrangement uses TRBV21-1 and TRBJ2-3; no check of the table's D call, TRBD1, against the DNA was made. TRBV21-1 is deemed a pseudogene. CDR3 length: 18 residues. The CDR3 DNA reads TGTGCCAGCAGCCCCAGGGGGCCCCTGTACCTTTACACAGATACGCAGTATTTT. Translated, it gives CASSPRGPLYLYTDTQYF.

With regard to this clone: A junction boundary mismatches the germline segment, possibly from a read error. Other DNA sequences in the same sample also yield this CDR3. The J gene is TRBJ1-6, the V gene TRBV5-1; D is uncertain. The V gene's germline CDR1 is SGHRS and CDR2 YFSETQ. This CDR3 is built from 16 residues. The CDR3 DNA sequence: TGCGCCAGCAGCTTGGTAGGCGCCATTCCAAATTCACCTCTCCACTTT. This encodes CASSLVGAIPNSPLHF.

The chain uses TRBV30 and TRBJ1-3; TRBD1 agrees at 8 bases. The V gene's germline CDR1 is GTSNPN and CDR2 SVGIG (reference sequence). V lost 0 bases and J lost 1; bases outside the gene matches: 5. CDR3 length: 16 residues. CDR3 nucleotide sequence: TGTGCCTGGAGTGTAGGCCGGACAGGGTCTGGAAACACCATATATTTT. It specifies CAWSVGRTGSGNTIYF.

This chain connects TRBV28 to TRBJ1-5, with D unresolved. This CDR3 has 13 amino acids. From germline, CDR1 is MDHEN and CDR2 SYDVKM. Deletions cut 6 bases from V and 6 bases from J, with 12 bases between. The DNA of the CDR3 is TGTGCCAGCAGCGCCAGGTTTGGTCAGCCCCAGCATTTT. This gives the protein CASSARFGQPQHF. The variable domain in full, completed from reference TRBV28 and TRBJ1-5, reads DVKVTQSSRYLVKRTGEKVFLECVQDMDHENMFWYRQDPGLGLRLIYFSYDVKMKEKGDIPEGYSVSREKKERFSLILESASTNQTSMYLCASSARFGQPQHFGDGTRLSIL.

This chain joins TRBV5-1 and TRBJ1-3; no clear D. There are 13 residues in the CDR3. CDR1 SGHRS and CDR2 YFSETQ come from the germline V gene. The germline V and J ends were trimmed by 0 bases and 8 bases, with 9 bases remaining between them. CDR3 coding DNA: TGCGCCAGCAGCTTGGGGACTGGCTACACCATATATTTT. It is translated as CASSLGTGYTIYF.

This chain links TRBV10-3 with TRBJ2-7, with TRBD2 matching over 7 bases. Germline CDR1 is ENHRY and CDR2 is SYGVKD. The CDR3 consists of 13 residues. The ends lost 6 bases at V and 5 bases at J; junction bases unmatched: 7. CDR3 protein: CAISPFAGDEQYF. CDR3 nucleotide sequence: TGTGCCATCAGCCCGTTCGCGGGGGACGAGCAGTACTTC.

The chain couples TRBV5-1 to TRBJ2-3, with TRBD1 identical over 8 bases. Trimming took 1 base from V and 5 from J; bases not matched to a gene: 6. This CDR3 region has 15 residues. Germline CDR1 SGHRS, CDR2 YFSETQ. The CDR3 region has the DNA TGCGCCAGCAGCTTGCAGGGGGCAAGTGAAGATACGCAGTATTTT. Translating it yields CASSLQGASEDTQYF.

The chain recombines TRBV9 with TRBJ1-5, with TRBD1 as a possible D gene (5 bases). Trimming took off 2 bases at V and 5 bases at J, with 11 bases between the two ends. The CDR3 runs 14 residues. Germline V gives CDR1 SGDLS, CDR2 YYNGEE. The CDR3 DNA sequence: TGTGCCAGCAGCGTTGGGGGATTCGATCAGCCCCAGCATTTT. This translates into CASSVGGFDQPQHF.

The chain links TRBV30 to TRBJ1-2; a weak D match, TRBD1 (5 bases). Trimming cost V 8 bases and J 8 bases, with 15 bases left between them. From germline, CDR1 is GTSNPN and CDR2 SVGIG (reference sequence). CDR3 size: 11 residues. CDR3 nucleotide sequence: TGTGCCCGGGATTCGACAGAGGGCTACACCTTC. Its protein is CARDSTEGYTF.

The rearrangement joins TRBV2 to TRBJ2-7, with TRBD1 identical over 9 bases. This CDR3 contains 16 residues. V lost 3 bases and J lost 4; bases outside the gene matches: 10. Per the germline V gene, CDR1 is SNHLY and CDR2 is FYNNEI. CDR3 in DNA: TGTGCCAGCAGTGATCGGGACAGGGTAAAGGATTACGAGCAGTACTTC. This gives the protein CASSDRDRVKDYEQYF.

DNA for the CDR3: TGCGCCAGCTTCCCCAACACCCTCTCGTACGAGCAGTACTTC. Its translation: CASFPNTLSYEQYF. The chain couples TRBV4-1 to TRBJ2-7, with D hard to call. Germline CDR1 MGHRA, CDR2 YSYEKL. The CDR3 consists of 14 residues. The germline V and J ends were trimmed by 8 bases and 4 bases, with 18 bases remaining between them.

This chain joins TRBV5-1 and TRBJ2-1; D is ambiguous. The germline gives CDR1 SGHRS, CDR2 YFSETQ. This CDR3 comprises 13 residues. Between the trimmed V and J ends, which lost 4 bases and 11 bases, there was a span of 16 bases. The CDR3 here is CASSPPGRPKQFF. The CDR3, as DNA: TGCGCCAGCAGCCCCCCGGGCCGTCCCAAGCAGTTCTTC.

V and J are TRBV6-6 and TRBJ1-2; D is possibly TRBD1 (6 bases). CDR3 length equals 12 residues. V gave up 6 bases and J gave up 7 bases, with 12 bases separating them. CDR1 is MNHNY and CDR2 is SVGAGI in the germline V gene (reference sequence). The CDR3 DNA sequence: TGTGCCAGCAGCCAGGGGTGGCGTGGCTACACCTTC. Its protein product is CASSQGWRGYTF.

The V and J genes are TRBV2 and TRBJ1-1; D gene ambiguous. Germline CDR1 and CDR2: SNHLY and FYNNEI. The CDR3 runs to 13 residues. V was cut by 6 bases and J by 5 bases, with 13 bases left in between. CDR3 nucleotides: TGTGCCAGCAGGAAGGAGGGTCGTACTGAAGCTTTCTTT. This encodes CASRKEGRTEAFF.

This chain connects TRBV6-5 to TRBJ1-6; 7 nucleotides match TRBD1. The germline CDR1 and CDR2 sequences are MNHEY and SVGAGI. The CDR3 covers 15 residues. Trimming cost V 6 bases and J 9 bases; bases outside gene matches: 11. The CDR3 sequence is CASRRPTGVGSPLHF. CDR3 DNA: TGTGCCAGCAGACGGCCCACAGGGGTGGGTTCACCCCTCCACTTT.

The CDR3 bases are TGTGCCTGGAGTGTAGGGGCTGTAGCTTTCTTT. This gives the protein CAWSVGAVAFF. The chain is built from TRBV30 and TRBJ1-1, with D possibly TRBD1 on 5 matching bases. Germline V CDR1 and CDR2: GTSNPN, SVGIG (reference sequence). Trimming pared 0 bases from V and 10 bases from J, leaving 9 bases between. This CDR3 region has 11 residues. Complete variable domain (other parts from reference TRBV30 and TRBJ1-1): SQTIHQWPATLVQPVGSPLSLECTVEGTSNPNLYWYRQAAGRGLQLLFYSVGIGQISSEVPQNLSASRPQDRQFILSSKKLLLSDSGFYLCAWSVGAVAFFGQGTRLTVV.

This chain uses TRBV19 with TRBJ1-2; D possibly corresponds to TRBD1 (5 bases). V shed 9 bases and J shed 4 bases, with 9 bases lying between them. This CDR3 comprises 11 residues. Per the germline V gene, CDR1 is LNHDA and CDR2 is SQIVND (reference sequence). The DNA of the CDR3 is TGTGCCAGGGGGGAGTCCTATGGCTACACCTTC. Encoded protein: CARGESYGYTF.

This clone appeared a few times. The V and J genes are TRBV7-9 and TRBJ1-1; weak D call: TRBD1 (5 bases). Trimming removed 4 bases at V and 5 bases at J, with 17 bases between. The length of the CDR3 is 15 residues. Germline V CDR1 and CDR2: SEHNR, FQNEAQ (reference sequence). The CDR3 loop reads CASSSALGVGTEAFF. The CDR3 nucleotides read TGTGCCAGCAGCTCCGCCCTGGGGGTGGGTACTGAAGCTTTCTTT.